Listed below are T cell receptor beta chains from one sample, sequenced in a study of blood T cells in healthy people across ages. TCRdb redid the calling of the 5' RACE reads with MiXCR, one entry per CDR3 protein. Among under 800,000 distinct CDR3 sequences listed, roughly 43% were seen once. The sample consisted of blood. Receptors were obtained from a woman aged 60 to 75 in good health. The CDR3 runs from the conserved cysteine through the conserved F or W. Fields, in order: J gene, clone size, V gene, D gene, CDR3 DNA, CDR3 protein. The D gene is left open where the match is weak. Size values are once, few and many counts, or a class for expanded clones, and some rows have none.

TRBJ2-3 NA TRBV9 TRBD2 TGTGCCAGCGAAAGCGGGGGGGGCCAAGATACGCAGTATTTT CASESGGGQDTQYF
TRBJ2-5 once TRBV14 NA TGTGCCAGTCGAATCGCCGGGGCCGAGGGGACCCAGTACTTC CASRIAGAEGTQYF
TRBJ2-1 NA TRBV5-1 TRBD1 TGCGCCAGCAGTTCCGGGACAGCCTCCAATGAGCAGTTCTTC CASSSGTASNEQFF
TRBJ2-7 NA TRBV10-3 NA TGTGCCATCAGTGGCGTAGGGAACTACGAGCAGTACTTC CAISGVGNYEQYF
TRBJ2-3 NA TRBV30 TRBD2 TGTGCCCGGGGGGATAACACAGATACGCAGTATTTT CARGDNTDTQYF
TRBJ2-1 NA TRBV2 TRBD2 TGTGCCAGCGGTTTCGGGACTAGCGGGGGAAACGCCTACAATGAGCAGTTCTTC CASGFGTSGGNAYNEQFF
TRBJ2-7 few TRBV5-1 NA TGCGCCAGCAGCCCCCTAACAGGTTGCGAGCAGTACTTC CASSPLTGCEQYF
TRBJ2-5 few TRBV18 NA TGTGCCAGCTCACCACCGATGAAACAAGAGACCCAGTACTTC CASSPPMKQETQYF
TRBJ1-2 few TRBV20-1 TRBD1 TGCAGTGCTACCCACAGGGGAGAGAAAGTTTCTGGCTACACCTTC CSATHRGEKVSGYTF
TRBJ1-1 few TRBV3-1 NA TGTGCCAGCAGCCCGCTGGAGGGGAGGACTGAAGCTTTCTTT CASSPLEGRTEAFF
TRBJ2-5 many TRBV20-1 TRBD2 TGCAGTGCTAGGAATCCCCATAGCGGGGGTTGGCAAGAGACCCAGTACTTC CSARNPHSGGWQETQYF
TRBJ2-7 NA TRBV7-9 NA TGTGCCAGCCTTGACAGATCCTACGAGCAGTACTTC CASLDRSYEQYF
TRBJ2-7 NA TRBV5-1 NA TGCGCCAGCAGCGGGATGGGTAGCGGAACCTACGAGCAGTACTTC CASSGMGSGTYEQYF
TRBJ2-3 NA TRBV4-2 NA TGTGCCAGCAGCCAAGAAGTTCATAGCACAGATACGCAGTATTTT CASSQEVHSTDTQYF
TRBJ1-1 NA TRBV10-3 NA TGTGTCATCAGCCGGGAGACTAACATGAACACTGAAGCTTTCTTT CVISRETNMNTEAFF
TRBJ1-2 NA TRBV5-1 NA TGCGCCAGCAGCTTCCCAGGGACTAACTATGGCTACACCTTC CASSFPGTNYGYTF
TRBJ1-2 NA TRBV12-3/TRBV12-4 TRBD1 TGTGCCAGCAGTTTAGCGCAGGGGGCTGGCTACACCTTC CASSLAQGAGYTF
TRBJ2-3 many TRBV10-3 NA TGTGCCATCAGACTACCCCACCTTGGTACGCAGTATTTT CAIRLPHLGTQYF
TRBJ1-1 NA TRBV7-2 NA TGTGCCAGCAAAGATTCGGTCCGGGCCACTGAAGCTTTCTTT CASKDSVRATEAFF
TRBJ1-1 NA TRBV12-3/TRBV12-4 NA TGTGCCAGCAGTTTACCGGGAGGGGACACTGAAGCTTTCTTT CASSLPGGDTEAFF
TRBJ2-7 many TRBV29-1 NA TGCAGCGTTGTAGAACCGTCAGAGCAGTACTTC CSVVEPSEQYF
TRBJ1-2 NA TRBV5-1 NA TGCGCCAGCAGCTCCTCGGGTAGCGATGGCTACACCTTC CASSSSGSDGYTF
TRBJ2-7 NA TRBV2 TRBD1 TGTGCCAGCAGTGAGAAGGGACAGGGGGCTATATCCTACGAGCAGTACTTC CASSEKGQGAISYEQYF
TRBJ2-1 NA TRBV5-1 NA TGCGCCAGCAGCTTGACAGGGACTATCCAGTACAATGAGCAGTTCTTC CASSLTGTIQYNEQFF
TRBJ2-6 few TRBV2 TRBD2 TGTGCCAGCATCAAGGGACTAGGGGCCAACGTCCTGACTTTC CASIKGLGANVLTF
TRBJ2-3 once TRBV9 TRBD1 TGTGCCAGCAGCGCATGGACAGGAAATACAGATACGCAGTATTTT CASSAWTGNTDTQYF
TRBJ2-1 few TRBV7-2 TRBD2 TGTGCCAGCAGCTTAGAGGCTAGCGGGAGAAGCTACAATGAGCAGTTCTTC CASSLEASGRSYNEQFF
TRBJ2-5 NA TRBV20-1 NA TGCAGTGCTAGAGGGGGGGAGTTCAATGAGCAGTACTTC CSARGGEFNEQYF
TRBJ1-1 few TRBV5-6 TRBD1 TGTGCCAGCAGCTCCTTGACAGGGGGGAACACTGAAGCTTTCTTT CASSSLTGGNTEAFF
TRBJ1-5 once TRBV6-5 TRBD1 TGTGCCAGCAGTTACCCGTCAGGGGGTGACAATCAGCCCCAGCATTTT CASSYPSGGDNQPQHF
TRBJ2-1 NA TRBV20-1 TRBD1 TGCAGTGCCCTCCTGGGACAGACTTACAATGAGCAGTTCTTC CSALLGQTYNEQFF
TRBJ2-1 NA TRBV6-5 NA TGTGCCAGCAGTTACAGGTGGGGTGAGGATGAGCAGTTCTTC CASSYRWGEDEQFF
TRBJ1-2 few TRBV5-5 NA TGTGCCAGCAGCTTTCCCCGGGGCTACACCTTC CASSFPRGYTF
TRBJ2-7 many TRBV5-1 NA TGTGCCAGCAGCGGAACCTACGAGCAGTACTTC CASSGTYEQYF
TRBJ1-1 few TRBV25-1 NA TGTGCCAGCAGTGAACTGGCCTCAGGGCAGGCTCCAGCTTTCTTT CASSELASGQAPAFF
TRBJ2-1 NA TRBV20-1 TRBD1 TGCAGTGCTAGAGTTGTTACAGGGGGATACAATGAGCAGTTCTTC CSARVVTGGYNEQFF
TRBJ2-7 NA TRBV29-1 NA TGCAGCGTTGAGCATGAGGGGGATCACTCCTACGAGCAGTACTTC CSVEHEGDHSYEQYF
TRBJ1-2 NA TRBV6-2/TRBV6-3 NA TGTGCCAGCAGTTTCCTTAACTATGGCTACACCTTC CASSFLNYGYTF
TRBJ2-3 few TRBV20-1 TRBD2 TGCAGTGCTCGATTCGGACTAGCTAGCACAGATACGCAGTATTTT CSARFGLASTDTQYF
TRBJ2-7 NA TRBV9 NA TGTGCCAGCAGCGTAGGAGGATGCGGCTCCTACAATGAGCAGTACTTC CASSVGGCGSYNEQYF
TRBJ2-5 few TRBV9 TRBD2 TGTGCCAGCAGCGGCGGCGAGGCTAGCGGGAGAGGAGAGACCCAGTACTTC CASSGGEASGRGETQYF
TRBJ2-5 NA TRBV7-3 NA TGTGCCAGCAGCCCCGATGGGGCTGAAGAGACCCAGTACTTC CASSPDGAEETQYF
TRBJ2-3 NA TRBV11-2 TRBD2 TGTGCCAGCAGCCAATTAGGGTTTGGTCATCGGGCGGGAGAGTTGGGAGATACGCAGTATTTT CASSQLGFGHRAGELGDTQYF
TRBJ2-5 few TRBV5-6 NA TGTGCCAGCAGCACGCTCATAGGGGAGGTGGAGACCCAGTACTTC CASSTLIGEVETQYF
TRBJ2-5 many TRBV20-1 NA TGCAGTGCTAGAGACAGGGACCGACGGGAGACCCAGTACTTC CSARDRDRRETQYF
TRBJ2-7 NA TRBV28 NA TGTGCCAGCAGGACTTCGCCGCACGAGCAGTACTTC CASRTSPHEQYF